This entry concerns a single TCR beta chain. What this receptor recognizes is not known. Per-base qualities were not stored, and no clone one base away is much larger. The receptor library was made with the immunoSEQ multiplex PCR assay. For the multiplex PCR, a mixture combining 60 forward primers for TCR Vbeta segments and 13 reverse primers for TCR Jbeta segments was used. The CDR3 region of rearranged TCR beta genes was amplified from genomic DNA by a multiplex PCR assay. On the Illumina HiSeq System, the amplified TCR beta libraries were sequenced as 87-base-pair reads. Under the source paper's analysis protocol: In a later analysis, some 80 million unique TCR beta chains were counted across the 500 to 700 repertoires, and roughly 11 million of these chains were shared by at least two donors. Raw reads were error-corrected and collapsed into unique sequences by a nearest-neighbor algorithm in which closely related sequences were merged to remove PCR and sequencing errors. CDR3 sequences were aligned to IMGT reference sequences to assign V, D and J gene segments. For a sequence to be retained, a match of at least six nucleotides to both a V gene segment and a J gene segment was required. A rearrangement counted as productive if the CDR3 had no stop codons and remained in frame with V and J, and every other rearrangement counted as non-productive. CDR3 was defined by IMGT convention, running from the second conserved V-encoded cysteine to the conserved J-encoded phenylalanine. The earlier analysis of some 550 of the donors excluded any sequence lacking an unambiguous match to a single V gene segment. In an earlier analysis of a few hundred of the donors, V segments were called functional above 56.7% productive rearrangements and were called segregating when the between-donor standard deviation exceeded 5%. To diagnose cytomegalovirus status from the catalog of TCR beta chain sequences, a statistical classification framework was built. A later analysis assigned V and J genes by comparing TCR nucleotide sequences with IMGT/GENE-DB human TR gene sequences. In a later analysis, CDR3 sequences and most-parsimonious VDJ recombination scenarios were assigned using the TCRdist pipeline. In a later analysis, every TCR beta chain was defined by the combination of its CDR3 amino acid sequence and its V-gene family, and reads without a unique V-gene family were dropped. A later analysis removed 592 highly shared, low-generation-probability nucleotide sequences to deal with suspected cross-contamination and a sequencing artifact. In a later analysis, a clonal expansion index for each public chain was calculated from normalized within-repertoire ranks of inferred template counts. A later analysis computed generation probabilities with a VDJ recombination model fitted to out-of-frame rearrangements, and checked the results against IGoR. A later analysis scored TCR-TCR, TCR-HLA and TCR-CMV co-occurrence with hypergeometric tests, applying a repertoire-size bias correction to TCR pairs. In a later analysis, false discovery rates were estimated by permuting HLA or CMV assignments 20 times. A later analysis grouped co-occurring TCRs with DBSCAN, adding TCRdist sequence similarity when clustering within HLA-allele-positive subsets. For co-occurrence clustering, repertoires with fewer than 30,000 or more than 120,000 public chains were excluded, along with five repertoires with anomalous nucleotide sharing. TCRdb re-hosts the immuneACCESS table, in-frame sequences only. Its copies lack some clones; in the studies checked, an unresolved V gene accounts for under half of them, and the cause for the rest is not known. D and trimming come from the DNA, and the V and J calls and clone size come from that table. This sample has under 150,000 clones in its table, and roughly 72% of those were observed once. The ten largest account for approximately 1.7% of the sample.

This entry belongs to a study of cytomegalovirus exposure and HLA in healthy donors (dated by TCRdb to about 2017). For context, the study as a whole: In an earlier analysis of several hundred of the donors, 250 to 350 Gb of sequence data and 90 million to 120 million unique TCR beta sequences from some 170 million T cells were reported. An early release covering about 600 HLA-typed donors comprised approximately 290 gigabases of sequencing data and approximately 80 million unique TCR sequences. Of the roughly 420 genotyped donors, approximately 81% were placed in the genetic ancestry cluster associated with self-reported Caucasian donors. The study was designed to test whether signatures of past pathogen exposure could be identified by cataloging public T cell receptors. The T cell repertoires of several hundred subjects were profiled by immunosequencing and related to cytomegalovirus serostatus. Besides the first cohort of roughly 640 subjects, a separate validation cohort made up of around 120 different subjects was used. To predict cytomegalovirus infection status, the study combined high-throughput TCR immunosequencing, statistical association of individual TCRs with disease status, and machine learning. A later analysis re-analyzed previously published TCR beta repertoires from several hundred donors and added high-resolution HLA genotyping to study TCR occurrence patterns. Rather than drawing on any new phenotypic data, the later analysis identified candidate immune exposures from TCR beta sequences and the way those sequences occurred across donors. An earlier analysis of around 640 of the donors used high-throughput TCR beta sequencing to judge whether each TCR beta V gene segment behaved as functional or pseudogenic. Alongside the repertoire data, information on donor age, sex, ethnicity and CMV serostatus was compiled. A later genetic analysis used genome-wide SNP genotypes for about 65% of the 666 donors, treating that subset as a discovery cohort. Every repertoire in the discovery cohort had been generated on one and the same sequencing platform. HLA typing included class I and class II loci at four-digit resolution. The number of donors typed differed by locus, with roughly 620-640 for A, B, C, DRB1 and DQB1, approximately 500 for DQA1, about 610 for DPA1, and some 440 for DPB1. Several DR-DQ haplotypes were treated as single units for association and clustering because of strong linkage in the cohort. Among around 400 genotyped donors of the cohort, an average of approximately 240,000 unique TCR beta nucleotide sequences was sequenced per donor, of which about 18% were non-productive. Overall study results and their limits: An earlier analysis of approximately 570 of the donors showed that most TCR beta V segments appeared in productive rearrangements either about 90% or about 30% of the time, which broadly matched IMGT annotations. Because counts were too low, 15 or so rarely observed V segments, including chromosome 9 orphons, were excluded from the earlier analysis of some 590 of the donors. V-gene and J-gene trimming of TCR beta chains was associated with a missense DCLRE1C variant in a later genetic analysis, and the association was replicated in an independent cohort. Several of the top co-occurrence clusters appeared to be linked to parvovirus B19, influenza, CMV and Epstein-Barr virus, according to a later analysis. It was suggested by the authors that the approach could potentially be generalized to other disease states and immunological phenotypes. In a later analysis, about 17,000 TCR beta sequences were associated with specific HLA alleles at a false discovery rate of 0.05. The presence/absence analyses assumed that sequencing depth was roughly uniform across donors, and that assumption may not be true. The 87-base-pair reads could not distinguish some IMGT-functional V segments, including TRBV6-2 and TRBV6-3, so those segments were excluded. Linkage disequilibrium might explain the correlated functional status among segregating V segments, but an unknown experimental factor could not be ruled out. Strong co-occurrence of HLA alleles, especially DR and DQ, made assigning TCR associations to individual alleles difficult. A total of about 180 TCR beta chains were listed by the study as associated with cytomegalovirus. In both the original and validation cohorts, the classifier was reported to diagnose cytomegalovirus status with high specificity and sensitivity. A later analysis found that TCR association rates varied across HLA loci, with DRB1 alleles showing the most associated TCRs and HLA-C alleles the fewest. A further reported finding was that TCR beta sequences accurately predicted the HLA-A and HLA-B alleles for most subjects in the first cohort. In a later analysis, most CMV-associated TCR beta chains were found to appear HLA-restricted, with HLA associations seemingly driven largely by CMV exposure. Because HLA typing was unavailable for some donors at each locus, only the typed subset was used in association tests. According to a later genetic analysis, donors in an Asian-associated ancestry cluster had fewer N-insertions in productive TCRs than the roughly 700-donor mean. For the cohort, immune exposure information was limited to CMV serostatus. In vitro tests confirmed that three of the cytomegalovirus-associated TCR beta chains recognize cytomegalovirus antigens. Only TCR beta chains were sequenced in this cohort, and the absence of alpha or paired-chain data limited detectable features. In a later analysis, HLA-associated TCR beta chains were found to be more clonally expanded and to have lower generation probabilities than equally common non-associated chains. The sequencing pipeline was judged likely to have produced a cluster of highly shared sequence variants as a technical artifact. Across donors, most TCR sequences were observed very rarely, whereas some public TCRs were present in many individuals.

The cohort was made up of 650 to 700 healthy bone marrow donors. At the time of sampling, every cohort member was nominally healthy, though immune exposures that went unrecorded were likely present. The donor tested CMV seronegative and was one of the 352 seronegative cohort members. A peripheral blood sample was collected from each donor, and TCR beta sequencing was performed on peripheral blood mononuclear cells. The Qiagen DNeasy Blood Extraction Kit was used to extract genomic DNA from the blood cell samples. Clipping removes 4 bases from V and 6 bases from J, with 9 as the unmatched junction base count. CDR1 and CDR2 were assigned from the germline V gene (reference sequence) as SEHNR and FQNEAQ. Including the terminal cysteine and phenylalanine, the CDR3 comprises 16 residues. CDR3 DNA only is kept here, 48 bases in frame from base 1.

Sequenced input: PBMCs. The chain is encoded by TRBV7-9 joined to TRBJ1-6; TRBD1 lines up with 7 middle nucleotides. The clonotype originates from a woman aged 45 to 65 in good health and CMV-seronegative. Here the CDR3 is given as CASSYPTGFGNSPLHF. The bases read TGTGCCAGCAGCTACCCGACAGGGTTTGGTAATTCACCCCTCCACTTT.